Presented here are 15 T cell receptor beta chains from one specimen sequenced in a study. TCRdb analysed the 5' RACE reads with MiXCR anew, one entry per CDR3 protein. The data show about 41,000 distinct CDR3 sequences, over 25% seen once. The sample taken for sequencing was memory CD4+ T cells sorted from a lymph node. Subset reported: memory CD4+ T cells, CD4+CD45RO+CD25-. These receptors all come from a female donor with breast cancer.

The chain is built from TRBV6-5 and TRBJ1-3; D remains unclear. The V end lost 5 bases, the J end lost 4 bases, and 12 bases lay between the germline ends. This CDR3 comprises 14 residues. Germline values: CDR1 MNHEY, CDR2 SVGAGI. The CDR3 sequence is CASSGPDSGNTIYF. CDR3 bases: TGTGCCAGCAGTGGCCCAGACTCCGGAAACACCATATATTTT.

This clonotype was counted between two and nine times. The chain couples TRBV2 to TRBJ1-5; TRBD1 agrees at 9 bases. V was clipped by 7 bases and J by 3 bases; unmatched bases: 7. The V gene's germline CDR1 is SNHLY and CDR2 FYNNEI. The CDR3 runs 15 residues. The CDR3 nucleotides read TGTGCCAGCATCCTCGACAGGGGGGCCAATCAGCCCCAGCATTTT. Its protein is CASILDRGANQPQHF.

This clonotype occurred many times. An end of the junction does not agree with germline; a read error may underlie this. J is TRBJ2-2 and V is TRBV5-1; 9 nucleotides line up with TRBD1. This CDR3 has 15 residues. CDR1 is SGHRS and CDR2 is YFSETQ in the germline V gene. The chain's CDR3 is CASSSQGANTGELFF. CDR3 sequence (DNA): TGCGCCAGCAGTTCACAGGGGGCGAATACCGGGGAGCTGTTTTTT.

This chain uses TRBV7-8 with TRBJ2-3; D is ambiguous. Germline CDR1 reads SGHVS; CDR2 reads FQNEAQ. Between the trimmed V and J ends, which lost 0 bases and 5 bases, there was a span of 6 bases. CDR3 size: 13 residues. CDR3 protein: CASSLAAKDTQYF. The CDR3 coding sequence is TGTGCCAGCAGCTTAGCTGCGAAAGATACGCAGTATTTT.

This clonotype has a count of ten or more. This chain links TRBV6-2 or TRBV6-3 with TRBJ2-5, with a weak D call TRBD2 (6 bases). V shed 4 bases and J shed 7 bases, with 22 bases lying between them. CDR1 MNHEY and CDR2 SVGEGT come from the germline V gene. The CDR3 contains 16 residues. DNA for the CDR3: TGTGCCAGCAGTTGGGGAGTAGCGGAAACAGAATGGACCCAGTACTTC. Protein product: CASSWGVAETEWTQYF.

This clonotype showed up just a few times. CDR3 in DNA: TGTGCCAGCAGCGATGGGACAGGGAAGGAGACCCAGTACTTC. Amino acid sequence: CASSDGTGKETQYF. The chain joins TRBV6-5 to TRBJ2-5, with 9 bases matching TRBD1. Per germline, CDR1 MNHEY and CDR2 SVGAGI. The CDR3 length is 14 residues. Trimming removed 6 bases from V and 5 bases from J; junction bases left unmatched: 7.

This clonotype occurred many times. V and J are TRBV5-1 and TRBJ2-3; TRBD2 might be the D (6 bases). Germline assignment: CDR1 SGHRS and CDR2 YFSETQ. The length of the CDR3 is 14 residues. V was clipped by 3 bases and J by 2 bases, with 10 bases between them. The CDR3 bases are TGCGCCAGCAGCTGGGACTTCGCCACAGATACGCAGTATTTT. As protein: CASSWDFATDTQYF. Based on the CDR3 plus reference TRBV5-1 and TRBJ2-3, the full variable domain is KAGVTQTPRYLIKTRGQQVTLSCSPISGHRSVSWYQQTPGQGLQFLFEYFSETQRNKGNFPGRFSGRQFSNSRSEMNVSTLELGDSALYLCASSWDFATDTQYFGPGTRLTVL.

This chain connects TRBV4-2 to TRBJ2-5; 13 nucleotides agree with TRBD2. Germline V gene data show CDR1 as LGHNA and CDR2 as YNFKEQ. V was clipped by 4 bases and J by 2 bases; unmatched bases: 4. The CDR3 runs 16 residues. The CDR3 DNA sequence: TGTGCCAGCAGCCGAAGACTAGCGGGGGGACAAGAGACCCAGTACTTC. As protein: CASSRRLAGGQETQYF.

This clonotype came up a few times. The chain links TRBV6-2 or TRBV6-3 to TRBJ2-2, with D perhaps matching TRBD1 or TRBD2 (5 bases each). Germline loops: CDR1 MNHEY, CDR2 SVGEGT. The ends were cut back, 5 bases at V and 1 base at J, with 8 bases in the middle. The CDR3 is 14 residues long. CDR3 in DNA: TGTGCCAGCAGTCGGGACGAGAACACCGGGGAGCTGTTTTTT. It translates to CASSRDENTGELFF.

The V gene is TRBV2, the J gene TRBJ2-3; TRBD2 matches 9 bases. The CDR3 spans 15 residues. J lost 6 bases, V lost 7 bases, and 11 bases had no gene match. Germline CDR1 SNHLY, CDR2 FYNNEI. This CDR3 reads CASTPWRGGADTQYF. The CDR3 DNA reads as TGTGCCAGCACACCTTGGCGGGGGGGGGCGGATACGCAGTATTTT.

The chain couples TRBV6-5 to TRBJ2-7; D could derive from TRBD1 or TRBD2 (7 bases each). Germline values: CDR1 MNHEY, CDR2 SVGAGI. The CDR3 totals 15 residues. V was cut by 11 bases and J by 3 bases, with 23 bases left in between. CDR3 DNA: TGTGCCGGCAAAACATCAGGGGGGGCCTACTACGAGCAGTACTTC. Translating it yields CAGKTSGGAYYEQYF.

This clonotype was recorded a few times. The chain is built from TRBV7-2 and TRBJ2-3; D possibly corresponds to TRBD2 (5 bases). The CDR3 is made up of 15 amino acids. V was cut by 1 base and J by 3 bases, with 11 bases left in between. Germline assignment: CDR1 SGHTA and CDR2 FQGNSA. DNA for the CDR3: TGTGCCAGCAGCTTAGTGGCGGGCGTTACAGATACGCAGTATTTT. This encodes CASSLVAGVTDTQYF.

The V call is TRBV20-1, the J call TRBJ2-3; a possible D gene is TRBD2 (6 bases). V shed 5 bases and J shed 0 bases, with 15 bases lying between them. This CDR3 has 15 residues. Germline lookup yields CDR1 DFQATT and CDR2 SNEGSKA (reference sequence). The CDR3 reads CSAPEGRDSTDTQYF. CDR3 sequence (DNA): TGCAGTGCTCCCGAGGGGCGGGATAGCACAGATACGCAGTATTTT.

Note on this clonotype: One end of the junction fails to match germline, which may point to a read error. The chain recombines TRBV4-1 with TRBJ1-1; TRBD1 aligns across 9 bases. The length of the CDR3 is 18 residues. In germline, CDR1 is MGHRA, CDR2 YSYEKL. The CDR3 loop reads CASSPGPGQGQLNTETFF. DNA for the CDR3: TGCGCCAGCAGCCCAGGACCGGGACAGGGCCAATTGAACACTGAAACTTTCTTT.

The DNA for the CDR3 is TGCGCCAGCAGCTTGGTCAACTTCTACGAGCAGTACTTC. It is translated as CASSLVNFYEQYF. The gene calls are TRBV5-1 and TRBJ2-7; D remains unclear. This CDR3 contains 13 residues. Looked up from germline, CDR1 is SGHRS and CDR2 is YFSETQ. Trimming took 0 bases from V and 3 from J, leaving 7 bases between them.